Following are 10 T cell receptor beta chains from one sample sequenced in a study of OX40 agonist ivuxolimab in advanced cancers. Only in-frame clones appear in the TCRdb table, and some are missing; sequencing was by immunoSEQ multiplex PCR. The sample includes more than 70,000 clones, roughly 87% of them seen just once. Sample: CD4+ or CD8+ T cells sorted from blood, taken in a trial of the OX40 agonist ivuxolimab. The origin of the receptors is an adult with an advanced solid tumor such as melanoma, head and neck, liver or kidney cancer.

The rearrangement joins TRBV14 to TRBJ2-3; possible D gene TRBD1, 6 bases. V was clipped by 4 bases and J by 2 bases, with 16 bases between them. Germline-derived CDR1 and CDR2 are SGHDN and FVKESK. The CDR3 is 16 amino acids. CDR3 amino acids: CASSPQQGIFTDTQYF. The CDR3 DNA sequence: TGTGCCAGCAGCCCCCAACAGGGTATCTTCACAGATACGCAGTATTTT.

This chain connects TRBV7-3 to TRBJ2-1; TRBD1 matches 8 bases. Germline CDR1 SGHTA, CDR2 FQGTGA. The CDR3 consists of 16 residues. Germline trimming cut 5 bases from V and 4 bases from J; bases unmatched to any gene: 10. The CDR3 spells CASSPQGGGGYNEQFF. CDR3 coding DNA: TGTGCCAGCAGCCCACAGGGGGGAGGAGGGTACAATGAGCAGTTCTTC.

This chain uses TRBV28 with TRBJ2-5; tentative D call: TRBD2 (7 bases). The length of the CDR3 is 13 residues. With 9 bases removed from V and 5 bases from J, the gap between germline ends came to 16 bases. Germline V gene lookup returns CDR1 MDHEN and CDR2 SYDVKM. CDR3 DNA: TGTGCCAGTCGGACGGGGGGCTTGGAGACCCAGTACTTC. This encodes CASRTGGLETQYF.

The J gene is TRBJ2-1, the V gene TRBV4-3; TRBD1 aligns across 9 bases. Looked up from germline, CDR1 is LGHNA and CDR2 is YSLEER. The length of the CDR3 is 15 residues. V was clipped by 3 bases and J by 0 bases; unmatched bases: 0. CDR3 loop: CASSQDRGSYNEQFF. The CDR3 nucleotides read TGCGCCAGCAGCCAGGACAGGGGCTCCTACAATGAGCAGTTCTTC.

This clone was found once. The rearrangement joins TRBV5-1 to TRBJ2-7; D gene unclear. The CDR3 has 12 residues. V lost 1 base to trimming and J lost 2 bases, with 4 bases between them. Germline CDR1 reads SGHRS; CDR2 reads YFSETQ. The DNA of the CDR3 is TGCGCCAGCAGCTTGACGGCCTACGAGCAGTACTTC. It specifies CASSLTAYEQYF.

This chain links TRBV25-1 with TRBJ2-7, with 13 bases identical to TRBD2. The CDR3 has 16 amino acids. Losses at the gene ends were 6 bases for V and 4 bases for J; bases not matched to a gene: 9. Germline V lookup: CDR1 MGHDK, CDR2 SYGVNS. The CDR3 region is CASRRELAGGPYEQYF. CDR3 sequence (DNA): TGTGCCAGCAGGCGGGAACTAGCGGGAGGGCCATACGAGCAGTACTTC.

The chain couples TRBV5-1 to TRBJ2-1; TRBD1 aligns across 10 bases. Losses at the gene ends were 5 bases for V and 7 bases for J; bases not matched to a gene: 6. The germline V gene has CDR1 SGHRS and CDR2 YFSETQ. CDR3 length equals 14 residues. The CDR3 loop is CASRSGQGSNEQFF. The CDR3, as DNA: TGCGCCAGCAGATCGGGACAGGGGAGTAATGAGCAGTTCTTC.

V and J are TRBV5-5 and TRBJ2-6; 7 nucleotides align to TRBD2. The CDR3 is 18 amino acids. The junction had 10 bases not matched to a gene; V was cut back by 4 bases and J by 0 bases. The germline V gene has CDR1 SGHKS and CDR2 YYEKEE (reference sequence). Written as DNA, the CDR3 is TGTGCCAGCAGCGATTCGGGAGGCGGAGGCTCTGGGGCCAACGTCCTGACTTTC. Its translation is CASSDSGGGGSGANVLTF.

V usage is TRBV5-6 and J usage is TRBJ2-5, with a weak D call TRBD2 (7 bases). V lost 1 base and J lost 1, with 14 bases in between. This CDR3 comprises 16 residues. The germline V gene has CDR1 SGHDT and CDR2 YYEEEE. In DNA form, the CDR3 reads TGTGCCAGCAGCTTGCCGGGGGCTAGCGGCCAAGAGACCCAGTACTTC. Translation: CASSLPGASGQETQYF.

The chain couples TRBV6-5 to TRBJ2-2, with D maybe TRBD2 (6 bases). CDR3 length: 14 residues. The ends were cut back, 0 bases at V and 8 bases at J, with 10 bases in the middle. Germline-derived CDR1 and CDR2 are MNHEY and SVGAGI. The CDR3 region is CASSYSGGRGELFF. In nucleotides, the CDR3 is TGTGCCAGCAGTTACTCTGGGGGGAGGGGGGAGCTGTTTTTT.